This T cell receptor beta chain was captured by sequencing in a study of circulating CD8 cells and anti-PD-1 response in melanoma. Germline V gene sequence: CDR1 DFQATT, CDR2 SNEGSKA (reference sequence). Trimming removed 2 bases from V and 1 base from J, with 15 bases in between. The length of the CDR3 is 16 residues. TCR libraries were prepared from roughly 14 ng of total RNA with the QIAseq Immune Repertoire TCR panel. TCRdb used MiXCR to reprocess the reads, holding one entry per CDR3 protein. The table lists fewer than 1,000 distinct CDR3 sequences, just under 8% of them singletons. This clonotype rates as large. From live CD3+CD8+TCRalphabeta+ cells, four PD-1 and/or TIGIT subsets were sorted.

The genes are TRBV20-1 and TRBJ2-4, with a possible D match to TRBD1 (6 bases). The sequences come from CD8+ T cells from PBMCs, collected at baseline or after one month of anti-PD-1 therapy (not recorded which). This sequence was found in a human donor with melanoma. CDR3 in DNA: TGCAGTGCTAGACATCCGAGGACAGAGGCCAAAAACATTCAGTACTTC. Translating it yields CSARHPRTEAKNIQYF.